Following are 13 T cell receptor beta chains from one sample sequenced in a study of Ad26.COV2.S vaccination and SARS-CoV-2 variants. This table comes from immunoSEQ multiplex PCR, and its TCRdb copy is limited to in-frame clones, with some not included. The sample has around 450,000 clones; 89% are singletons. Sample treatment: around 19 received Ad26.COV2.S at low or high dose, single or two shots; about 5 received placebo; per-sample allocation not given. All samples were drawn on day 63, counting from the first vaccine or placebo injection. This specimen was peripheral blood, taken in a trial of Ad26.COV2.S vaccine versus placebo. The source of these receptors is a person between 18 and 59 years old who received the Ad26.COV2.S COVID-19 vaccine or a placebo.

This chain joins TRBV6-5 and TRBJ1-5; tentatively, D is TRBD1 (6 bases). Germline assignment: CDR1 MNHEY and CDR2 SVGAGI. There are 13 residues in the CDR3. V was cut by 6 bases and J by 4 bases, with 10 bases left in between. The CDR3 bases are TGTGCCAGCAGCCAGGGGTGGAATCAGCCCCAGCATTTT. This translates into CASSQGWNQPQHF.

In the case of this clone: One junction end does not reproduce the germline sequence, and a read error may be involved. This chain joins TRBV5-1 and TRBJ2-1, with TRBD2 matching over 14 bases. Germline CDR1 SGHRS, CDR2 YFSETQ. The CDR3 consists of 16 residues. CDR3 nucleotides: TGCGCCAGCAGCATCTCCGCTCTGACTAGCGGGGGGGTGGGAATCTTC. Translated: CASSISALTSGGVGIF.

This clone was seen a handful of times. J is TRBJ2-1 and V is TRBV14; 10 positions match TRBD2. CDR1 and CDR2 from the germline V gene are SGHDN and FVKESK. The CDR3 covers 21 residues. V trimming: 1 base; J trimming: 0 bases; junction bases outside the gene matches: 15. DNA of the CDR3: TGTGCCAGCAGCCAAGGGTTCCGATTCCTTAGCGGGGGGCCCTCCTACAATGAGCAGTTCTTC. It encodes CASSQGFRFLSGGPSYNEQFF. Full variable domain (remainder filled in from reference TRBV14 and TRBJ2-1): EAGVTQFPSHSVIEKGQTVTLRCDPISGHDNLYWYRRVMGKEIKFLLHFVKESKQDESGMPNNRFLAERTGGTYSTLKVQPAELEDSGVYFCASSQGFRFLSGGPSYNEQFFGPGTRLTVL.

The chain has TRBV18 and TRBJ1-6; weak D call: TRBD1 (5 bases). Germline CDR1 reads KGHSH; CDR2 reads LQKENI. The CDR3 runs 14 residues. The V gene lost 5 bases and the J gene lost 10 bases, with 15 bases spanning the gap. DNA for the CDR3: TGTGCCAGCTCATCTGACTCCGGGGGATCACCCCTCCACTTT. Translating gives CASSSDSGGSPLHF.

CDR3 sequence reads: CASSPGLPHTNEQFF. CDR3 sequence (DNA): TGTGCCAGCAGCCCCGGGTTACCCCATACGAATGAGCAGTTCTTC. This chain connects TRBV7-2 to TRBJ2-1; no definite D call. The CDR3 totals 15 residues. Trimming left V 5 bases short and J 7 bases short, with 18 bases between. Germline CDR1 reads SGHTA; CDR2 reads FQGNSA.

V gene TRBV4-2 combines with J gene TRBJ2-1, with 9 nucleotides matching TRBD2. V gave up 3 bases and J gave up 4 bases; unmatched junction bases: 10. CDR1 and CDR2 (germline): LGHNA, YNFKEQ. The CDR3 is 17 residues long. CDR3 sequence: CASSHLTSGGLYNEQFF. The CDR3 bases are TGTGCCAGCAGCCACCTGACTAGCGGAGGACTTTACAATGAGCAGTTCTTC.

Written as DNA, the CDR3 is TGTGCCAGCAGCTTGGGTGGACCCCTGTTCATGAACACTGAAGCTTTCTTT. It is translated as CASSLGGPLFMNTEAFF. The genes are TRBV5-4 and TRBJ1-1; D is undetermined. Germline-derived CDR1 and CDR2 are SGHNT and YYREEE (reference sequence). V lost 0 bases, J lost 0 bases, and 15 bases lay in between. The CDR3 is made up of 17 amino acids.

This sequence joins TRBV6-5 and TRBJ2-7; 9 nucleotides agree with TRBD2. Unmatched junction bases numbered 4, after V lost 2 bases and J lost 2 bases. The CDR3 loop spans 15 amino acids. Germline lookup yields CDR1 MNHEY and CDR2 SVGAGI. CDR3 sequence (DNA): TGTGCCAGCAGTTACGGGGCGGGAGGGACCTACGAGCAGTACTTC. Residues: CASSYGAGGTYEQYF.

The chain's CDR3 is CASSVGTGGTDTQYF. The DNA of the CDR3 is TGTGCCAGCAGCGTAGGTACAGGGGGCACAGATACGCAGTATTTT. The chain recombines TRBV9 with TRBJ2-3, with TRBD1 matching 7 bases. After removal of 0 bases from V and 1 base from J, the junction contained 2 bases not matched to a gene. There are 15 residues in the CDR3. The V gene's germline CDR1 is SGDLS and CDR2 YYNGEE.

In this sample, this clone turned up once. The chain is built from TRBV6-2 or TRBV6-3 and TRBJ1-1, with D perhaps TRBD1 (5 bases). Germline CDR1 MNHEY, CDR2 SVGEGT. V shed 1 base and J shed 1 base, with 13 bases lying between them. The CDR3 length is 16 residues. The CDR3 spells CASSYFRWDGNTEAFF. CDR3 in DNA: TGTGCCAGCAGTTACTTTCGATGGGACGGGAACACTGAAGCTTTCTTT.

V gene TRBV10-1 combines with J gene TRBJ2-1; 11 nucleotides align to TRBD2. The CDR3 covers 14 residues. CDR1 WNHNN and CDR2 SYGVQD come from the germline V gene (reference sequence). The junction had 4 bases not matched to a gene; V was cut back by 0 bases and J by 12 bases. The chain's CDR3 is CASSESTSGSGQFF. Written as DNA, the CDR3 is TGCGCCAGCAGTGAGTCAACTAGCGGGAGTGGGCAGTTCTTC.

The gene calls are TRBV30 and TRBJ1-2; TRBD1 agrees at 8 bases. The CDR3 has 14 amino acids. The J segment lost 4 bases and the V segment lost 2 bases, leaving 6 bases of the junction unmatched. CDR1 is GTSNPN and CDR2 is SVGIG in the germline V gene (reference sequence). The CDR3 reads CAWSRRQGSYGYTF. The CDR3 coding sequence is TGTGCCTGGAGTCGGCGACAGGGGAGCTATGGCTACACCTTC.

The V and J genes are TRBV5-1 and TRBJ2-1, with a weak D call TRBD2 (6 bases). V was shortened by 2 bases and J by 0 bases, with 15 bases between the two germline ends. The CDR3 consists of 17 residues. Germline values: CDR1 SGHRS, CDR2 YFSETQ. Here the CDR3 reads CASSFNPRGSSYNEQFF. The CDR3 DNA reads TGCGCCAGCAGCTTTAATCCTCGGGGGAGCTCCTACAATGAGCAGTTCTTC.